This record covers a single T cell receptor (beta chain). The antigen is not known. This sample was included in a study of blood T cells in healthy people across ages. Study results and limitations: Higher diversity, along with more naive CD4+ cells, distinguished long-lived donors from aged donors.

It was with a sample-barcoded 5' primer and a J-beta primer mix that a second PCR of about 6 to 12 cycles was run. Every cDNA was tagged by a template-switch adaptor with 12 random nucleotides. Every sample produced at least 2.5 million CDR3-containing paired-end reads. TCRdb itself ran the 5' RACE reads through MiXCR, one entry per CDR3 protein. Here the sample spans about 750,000 distinct CDR3 sequences, approximately 53% being singletons. Unmatched junction bases numbered 15, after V lost 0 bases and J lost 10 bases. This CDR3 contains 16 residues. CDR1 and CDR2 from the germline V gene are MNHEY and SVGEGT. Healthy individuals of Caucasian origin from Russia, aged about 6 to 100, served as donors.

Material: blood. The J gene is TRBJ2-7, the V gene TRBV6-2 or TRBV6-3; TRBD1 matches at 7 bases. This receptor was identified in a man aged 80 or over in good health. The CDR3 region has the DNA TGTGCCAGCAGTTACTCAAAGGGGGACAGTTGGAATACCCAGTACTTC. This sequence encodes CASSYSKGDSWNTQYF.